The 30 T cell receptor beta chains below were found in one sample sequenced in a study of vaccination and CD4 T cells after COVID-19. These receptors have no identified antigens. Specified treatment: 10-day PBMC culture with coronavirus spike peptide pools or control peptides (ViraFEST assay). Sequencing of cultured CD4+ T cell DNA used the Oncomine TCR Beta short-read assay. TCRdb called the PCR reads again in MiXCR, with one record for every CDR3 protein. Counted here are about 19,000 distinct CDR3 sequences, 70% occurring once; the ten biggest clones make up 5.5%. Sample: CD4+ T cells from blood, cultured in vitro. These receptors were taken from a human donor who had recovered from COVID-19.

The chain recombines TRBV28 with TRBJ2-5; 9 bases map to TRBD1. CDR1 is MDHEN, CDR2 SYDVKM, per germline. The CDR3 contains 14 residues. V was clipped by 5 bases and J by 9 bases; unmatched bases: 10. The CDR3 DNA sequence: TGTGCCAGCAGTAAGATCCGGGACAGGGCGGCCCAGTACTTC. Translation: CASSKIRDRAAQYF.

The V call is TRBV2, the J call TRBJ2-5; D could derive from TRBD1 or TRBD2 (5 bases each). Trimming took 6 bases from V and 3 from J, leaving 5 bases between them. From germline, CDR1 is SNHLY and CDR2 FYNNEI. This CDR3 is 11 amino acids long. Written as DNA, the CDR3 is TGTGCCAGCAGGGGGGAAGAGACCCAGTACTTC. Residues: CASRGEETQYF.

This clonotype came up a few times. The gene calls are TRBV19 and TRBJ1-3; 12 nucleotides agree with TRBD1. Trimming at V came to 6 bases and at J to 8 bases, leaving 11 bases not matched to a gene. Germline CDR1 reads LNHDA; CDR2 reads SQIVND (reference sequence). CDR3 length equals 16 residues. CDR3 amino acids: CASSRERGQGAYTIYF. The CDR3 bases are TGTGCCAGTAGCCGCGAACGGGGACAGGGGGCATACACCATATATTTT.

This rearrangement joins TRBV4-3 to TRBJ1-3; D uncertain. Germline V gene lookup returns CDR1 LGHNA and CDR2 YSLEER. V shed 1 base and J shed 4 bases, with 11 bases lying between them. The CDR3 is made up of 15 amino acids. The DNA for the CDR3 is TGCGCCAGCAGCCAAGGATGGGCCGACGGAAACACCATATATTTT. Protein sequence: CASSQGWADGNTIYF.

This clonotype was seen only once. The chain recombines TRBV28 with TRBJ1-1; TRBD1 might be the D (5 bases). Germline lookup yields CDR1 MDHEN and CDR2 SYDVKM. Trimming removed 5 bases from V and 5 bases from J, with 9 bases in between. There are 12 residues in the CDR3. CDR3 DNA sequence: TGTGCCAGCAGTCCGGGGGTAACTGAAGCTTTCTTT. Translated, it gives CASSPGVTEAFF.

In nucleotides, the CDR3 is TGTGCCAGCAGTTACTCACCGGGGAGAAGGGAGACCCAGTACTTC. This sequence encodes CASSYSPGRRETQYF. The rearrangement uses TRBV6-5 and TRBJ2-5; tentatively, D is TRBD2 (5 bases). Germline V CDR1 and CDR2: MNHEY, SVGAGI. The germline V and J ends were trimmed by 0 bases and 5 bases, with 13 bases remaining between them. The CDR3 spans 15 residues.

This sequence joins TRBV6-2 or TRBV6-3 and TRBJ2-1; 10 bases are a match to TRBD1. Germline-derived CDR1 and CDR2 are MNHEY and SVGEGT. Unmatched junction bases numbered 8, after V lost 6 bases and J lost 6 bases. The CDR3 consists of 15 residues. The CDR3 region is CASSRDRGQINEQFF. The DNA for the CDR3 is TGTGCCAGCAGCCGAGACAGGGGGCAGATCAATGAGCAGTTCTTC.

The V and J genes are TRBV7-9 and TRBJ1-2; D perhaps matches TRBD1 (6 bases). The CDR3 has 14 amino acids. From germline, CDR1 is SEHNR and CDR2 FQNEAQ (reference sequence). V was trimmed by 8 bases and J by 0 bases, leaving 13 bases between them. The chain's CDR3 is CASGGQTPNYGYTF. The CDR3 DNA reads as TGTGCCAGCGGGGGGCAGACCCCTAACTATGGCTACACCTTC. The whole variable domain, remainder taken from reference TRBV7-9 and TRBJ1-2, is DTGVSQNPRHKITKRGQNVTFRCDPISEHNRLYWYRQTLGQGPEFLTYFQNEAQLEKSRLLSDRFSAERPKGSFSTLEIQRTEQGDSAMYLCASGGQTPNYGYTFGSGTRLTVV.

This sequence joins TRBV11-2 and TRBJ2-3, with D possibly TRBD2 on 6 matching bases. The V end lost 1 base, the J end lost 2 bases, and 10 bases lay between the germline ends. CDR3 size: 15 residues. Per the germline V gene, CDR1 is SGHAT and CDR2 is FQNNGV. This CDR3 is CASSLVGGATDTQYF. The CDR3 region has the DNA TGTGCCAGCAGCTTAGTAGGAGGGGCCACAGATACGCAGTATTTT. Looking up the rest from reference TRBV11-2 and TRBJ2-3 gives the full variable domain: EAGVAQSPRYKIIEKRQSVAFWCNPISGHATLYWYQQILGQGPKLLIQFQNNGVVDDSQLPKDRFSAERLKGVDSTLKIQPAKLEDSAVYLCASSLVGGATDTQYFGPGTRLTVL.

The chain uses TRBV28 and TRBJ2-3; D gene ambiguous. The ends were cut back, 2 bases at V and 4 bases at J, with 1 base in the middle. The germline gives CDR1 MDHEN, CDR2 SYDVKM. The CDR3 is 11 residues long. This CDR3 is CASSLADTQYF. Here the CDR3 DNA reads TGTGCCAGCAGTTTAGCAGATACGCAGTATTTT.

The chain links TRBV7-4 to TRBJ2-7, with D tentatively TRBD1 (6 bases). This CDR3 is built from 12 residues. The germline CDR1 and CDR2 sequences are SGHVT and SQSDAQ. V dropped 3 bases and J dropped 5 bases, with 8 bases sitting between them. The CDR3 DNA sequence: TGTGCCAGCAGCTTGGACAGCGACGAGCAGTACTTC. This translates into CASSLDSDEQYF.

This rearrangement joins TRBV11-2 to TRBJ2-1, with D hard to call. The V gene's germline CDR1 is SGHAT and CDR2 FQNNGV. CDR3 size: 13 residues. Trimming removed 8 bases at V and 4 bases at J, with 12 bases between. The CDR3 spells CASAPPLYNEQFF. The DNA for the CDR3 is TGTGCCAGCGCGCCCCCCCTTTACAATGAGCAGTTCTTC. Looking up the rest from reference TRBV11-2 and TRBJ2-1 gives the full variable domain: EAGVAQSPRYKIIEKRQSVAFWCNPISGHATLYWYQQILGQGPKLLIQFQNNGVVDDSQLPKDRFSAERLKGVDSTLKIQPAKLEDSAVYLCASAPPLYNEQFFGPGTRLTVL.

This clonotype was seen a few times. In DNA form, the CDR3 reads TGTGCCAGCAGTTTAGTAAAGGGGAACTCCTACAATGAGCAGTTCTTC. Translated: CASSLVKGNSYNEQFF. V usage is TRBV12-3 or TRBV12-4 and J usage is TRBJ2-1, with a weak D call TRBD1 (5 bases). The V end was cut by 1 base, the J end by 0 bases, with 10 bases between. This CDR3 contains 16 residues.

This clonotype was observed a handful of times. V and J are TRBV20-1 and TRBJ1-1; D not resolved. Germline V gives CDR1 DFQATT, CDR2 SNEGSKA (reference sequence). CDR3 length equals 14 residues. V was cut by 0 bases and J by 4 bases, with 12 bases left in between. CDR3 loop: CSARDSARGTEAFF. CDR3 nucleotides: TGCAGTGCTAGAGATTCGGCCCGAGGCACTGAAGCTTTCTTT.

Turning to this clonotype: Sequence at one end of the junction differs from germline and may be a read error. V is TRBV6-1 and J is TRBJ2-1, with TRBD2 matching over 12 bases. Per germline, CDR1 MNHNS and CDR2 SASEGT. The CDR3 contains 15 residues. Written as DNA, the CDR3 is TGTGCCAGCAGTGGGCTAGCGGGAGGGTACAAAGAGCAGTTCTTC. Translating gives CASSGLAGGYKEQFF.

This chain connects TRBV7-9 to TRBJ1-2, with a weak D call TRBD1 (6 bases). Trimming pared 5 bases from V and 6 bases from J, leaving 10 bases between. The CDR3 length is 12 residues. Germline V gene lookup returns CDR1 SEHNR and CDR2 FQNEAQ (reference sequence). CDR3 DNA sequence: TGTGCCAGCAGCCAGACAGGAGATGGCTACACCTTC. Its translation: CASSQTGDGYTF.

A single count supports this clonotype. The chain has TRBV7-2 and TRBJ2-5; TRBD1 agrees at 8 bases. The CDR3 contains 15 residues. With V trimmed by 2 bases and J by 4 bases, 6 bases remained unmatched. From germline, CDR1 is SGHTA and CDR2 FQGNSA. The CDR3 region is CASSLHGDRGETQYF. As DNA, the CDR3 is TGTGCCAGCAGCTTACATGGAGACAGGGGAGAGACCCAGTACTTC.

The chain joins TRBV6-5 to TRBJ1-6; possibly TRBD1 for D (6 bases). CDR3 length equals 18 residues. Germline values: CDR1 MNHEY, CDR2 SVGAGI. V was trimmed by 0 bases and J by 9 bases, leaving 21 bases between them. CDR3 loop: CASSYSSGGLPGVSPLHF. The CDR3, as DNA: TGTGCCAGCAGTTACTCATCGGGGGGGTTGCCAGGGGTTTCACCCCTCCACTTT.

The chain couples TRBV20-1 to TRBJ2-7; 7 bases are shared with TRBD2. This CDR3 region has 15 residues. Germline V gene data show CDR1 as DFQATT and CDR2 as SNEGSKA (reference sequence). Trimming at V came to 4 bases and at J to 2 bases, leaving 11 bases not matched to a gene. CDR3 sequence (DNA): TGCAGTGCTACCCCCGCGCGGGGGATAACCTACGAGCAGTACTTC. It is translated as CSATPARGITYEQYF.

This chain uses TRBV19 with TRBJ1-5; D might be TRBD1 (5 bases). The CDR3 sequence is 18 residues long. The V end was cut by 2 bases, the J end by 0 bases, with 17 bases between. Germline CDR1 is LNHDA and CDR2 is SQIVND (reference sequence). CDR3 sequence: CASSIYWGRRYSNQPQHF. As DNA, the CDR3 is TGTGCCAGTAGTATATACTGGGGCAGAAGATATAGCAATCAGCCCCAGCATTTT.

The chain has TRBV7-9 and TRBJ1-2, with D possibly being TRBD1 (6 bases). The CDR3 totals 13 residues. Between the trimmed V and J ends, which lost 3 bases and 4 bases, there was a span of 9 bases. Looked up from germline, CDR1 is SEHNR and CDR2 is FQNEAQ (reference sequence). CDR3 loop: CASSFRDTYGYTF. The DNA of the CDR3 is TGTGCCAGCAGCTTCCGGGACACCTATGGCTACACCTTC.

DNA for the CDR3: TGTGCCAGCAGAAGGTACGGGAGGGCCAGCGGAGAGACCCAGTACTTC. It yields the protein CASRRYGRASGETQYF. This chain connects TRBV28 to TRBJ2-5; 8 bases are a match to TRBD2. This CDR3 spans 16 amino acids. The germline gives CDR1 MDHEN, CDR2 SYDVKM. Trimming cost V 6 bases and J 4 bases; bases outside gene matches: 13.

CDR3: CASSRDGIYGYTF. In nucleotides, the CDR3 is TGTGCCAGCAGTAGGGACGGAATCTATGGCTACACCTTC. V is TRBV6-1 and J is TRBJ1-2, with a weak D call TRBD1 (5 bases). CDR3 length equals 13 residues. V lost 5 bases and J lost 4, with 11 bases in between. Germline assignment: CDR1 MNHNS and CDR2 SASEGT.

CDR3 sequence (DNA): TGTGCCAGCACCCTATCCGGGGGGCAGGCCTACGAGCAGTACTTC. Protein sequence: CASTLSGGQAYEQYF. The chain links TRBV7-2 to TRBJ2-7; D is possibly TRBD2 (7 bases). The V gene's germline CDR1 is SGHTA and CDR2 FQGNSA. Trimming removed 7 bases from V and 2 bases from J, with 18 bases in between. CDR3 size: 15 residues.

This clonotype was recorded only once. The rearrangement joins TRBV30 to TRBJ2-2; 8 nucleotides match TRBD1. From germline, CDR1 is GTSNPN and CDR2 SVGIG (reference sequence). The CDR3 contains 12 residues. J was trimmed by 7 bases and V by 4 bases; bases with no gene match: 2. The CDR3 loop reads CAWKTGGGELFF. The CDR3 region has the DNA TGTGCCTGGAAAACAGGGGGCGGGGAGCTGTTTTTT.

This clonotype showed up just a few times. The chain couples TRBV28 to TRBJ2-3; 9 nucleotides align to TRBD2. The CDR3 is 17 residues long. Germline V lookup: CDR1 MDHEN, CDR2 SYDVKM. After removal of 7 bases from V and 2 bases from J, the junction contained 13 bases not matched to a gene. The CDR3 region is CASIPVVTSGYTDTQYF. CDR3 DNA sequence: TGTGCCAGCATCCCAGTTGTGACTAGCGGTTACACAGATACGCAGTATTTT.

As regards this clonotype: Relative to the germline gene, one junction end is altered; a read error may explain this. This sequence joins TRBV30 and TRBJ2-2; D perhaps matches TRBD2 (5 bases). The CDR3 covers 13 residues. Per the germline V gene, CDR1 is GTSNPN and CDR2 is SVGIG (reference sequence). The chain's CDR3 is CARRPTNTGELFF. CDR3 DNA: TGTGCCCGGAGGCCCACGAACACCGGGGAGCTGTTTTTT.

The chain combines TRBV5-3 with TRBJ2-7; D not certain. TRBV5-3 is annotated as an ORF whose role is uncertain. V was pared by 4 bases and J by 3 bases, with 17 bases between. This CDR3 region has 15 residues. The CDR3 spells CARSPGRIGYYEQYF. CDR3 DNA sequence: TGTGCCAGAAGCCCCGGTCGTATAGGGTACTACGAGCAGTACTTC.

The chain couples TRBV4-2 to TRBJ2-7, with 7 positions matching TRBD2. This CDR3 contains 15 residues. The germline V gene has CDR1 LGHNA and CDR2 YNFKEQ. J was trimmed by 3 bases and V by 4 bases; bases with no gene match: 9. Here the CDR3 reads CASSPVGTTNYEQYF. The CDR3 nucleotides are TGTGCCAGCAGCCCCGTCGGGACTACGAACTACGAGCAGTACTTC.

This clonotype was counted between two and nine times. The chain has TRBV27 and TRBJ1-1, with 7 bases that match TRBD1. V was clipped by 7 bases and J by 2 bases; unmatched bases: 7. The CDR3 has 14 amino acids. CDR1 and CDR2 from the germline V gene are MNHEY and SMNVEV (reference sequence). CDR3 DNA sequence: TGTGCCAGCATGGGTACAGGGGTAAACACTGAAGCTTTCTTT. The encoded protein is CASMGTGVNTEAFF.